The T cell receptor (beta chain) described here comes from a study of blood T cell repertoires in COVID-19. Study information: Both acute and convalescent COVID-19 samples were obtained from the United States, Italy and Spain. Sample material is recorded as cDNA or gDNA derived from T cells, B-cell-depleted T cells, or PBMCs.

Germline V lookup: CDR1 LGHNA, CDR2 YSLEER. With V trimmed by 0 bases and J by 6 bases, 6 bases remained unmatched. The CDR3 length is 15 residues. Original processing notes: Researchers report that nucleated cell counts were estimated from reference gene primer amplification. Produced via immunoSEQ multiplex PCR; TCRdb's table is partial and in-frame only. The DNA was the basis for D and trimming; V, J and clone size are from that table. This sample has about 160,000 clones; 65% to 85% occur once, and the top ten carry more than 7%. The sequence came from a woman over 75 with active or convalescent COVID-19. The chain recombines TRBV4-3 with TRBJ2-7, with 9 bases identical to TRBD2. The sequencing input was peripheral blood. The CDR3: CASSQERLAGSEQYF. The CDR3 nucleotides read TGCGCCAGCAGCCAAGAAAGGCTAGCGGGGAGCGAGCAGTACTTC.